This T cell receptor beta chain was sequenced for a study of glioma-infiltrating T cells after dendritic cell vaccination. Study context: Patients received three intradermal dendritic cell vaccine injections at biweekly intervals. The study, taken as a whole, reports: Only a small number of patients had complete blood and tumor samples.

On this clone itself: Its antigen is unknown.

TCRdb's table, derived via immunoSEQ multiplex PCR, lists solely in-frame clones and lacks some. Seen here are 98,000 or so clones, 65% to 85% observed once, and the top ten hold about 5.5%. Documented time point: after dendritic cell vaccination, including at tumor progression/relapse. The CDR3 consists of 15 residues. Germline V gene data show CDR1 as LNHDA and CDR2 as SQIVND (reference sequence). The V gene end was trimmed by 10 bases and the J gene end by 4 bases; junction bases not matched to a gene: 13. Material: blood, obtained after dendritic cell vaccination. This receptor was obtained from a human donor with glioblastoma. The gene calls are TRBV19 and TRBJ2-1; 7 positions agree with TRBD2. This CDR3 is CATRFAAGDYNEQFF. The CDR3 bases are TGTGCCACCCGTTTTGCCGCGGGAGATTACAATGAGCAGTTCTTC.